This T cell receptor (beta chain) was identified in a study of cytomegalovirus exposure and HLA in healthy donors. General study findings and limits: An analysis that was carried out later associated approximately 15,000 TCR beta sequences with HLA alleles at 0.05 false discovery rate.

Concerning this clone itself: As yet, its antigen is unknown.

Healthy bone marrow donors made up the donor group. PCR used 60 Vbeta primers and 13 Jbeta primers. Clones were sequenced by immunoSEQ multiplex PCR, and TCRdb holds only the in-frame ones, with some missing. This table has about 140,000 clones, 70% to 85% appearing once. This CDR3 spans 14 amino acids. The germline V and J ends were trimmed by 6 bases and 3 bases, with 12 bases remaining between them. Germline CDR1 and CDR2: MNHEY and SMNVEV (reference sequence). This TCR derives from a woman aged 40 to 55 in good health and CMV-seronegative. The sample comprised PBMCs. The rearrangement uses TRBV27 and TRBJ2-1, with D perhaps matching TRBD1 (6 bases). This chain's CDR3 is CASSRRTVYNEQFF. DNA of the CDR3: TGTGCCAGCAGCCGGAGGACAGTCTACAATGAGCAGTTCTTC.